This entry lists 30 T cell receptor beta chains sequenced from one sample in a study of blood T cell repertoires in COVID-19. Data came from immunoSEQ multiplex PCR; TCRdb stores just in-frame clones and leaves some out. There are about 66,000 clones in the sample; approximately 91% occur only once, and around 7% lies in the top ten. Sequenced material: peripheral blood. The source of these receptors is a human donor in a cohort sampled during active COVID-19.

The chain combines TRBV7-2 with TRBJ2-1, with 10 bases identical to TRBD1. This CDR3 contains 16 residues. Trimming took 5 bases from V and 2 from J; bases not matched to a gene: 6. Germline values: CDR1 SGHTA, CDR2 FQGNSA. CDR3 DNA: TGTGCCAGCAGCCCGACCGGGACAGGGGCCTACAATGAGCAGTTCTTC. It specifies CASSPTGTGAYNEQFF.

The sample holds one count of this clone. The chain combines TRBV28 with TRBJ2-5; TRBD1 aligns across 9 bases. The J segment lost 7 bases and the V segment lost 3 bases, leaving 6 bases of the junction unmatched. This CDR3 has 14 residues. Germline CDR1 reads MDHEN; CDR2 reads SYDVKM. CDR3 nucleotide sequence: TGTGCCAGCAGTTTCGAGACAGGGGGAAGGACCCAGTACTTC. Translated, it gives CASSFETGGRTQYF.

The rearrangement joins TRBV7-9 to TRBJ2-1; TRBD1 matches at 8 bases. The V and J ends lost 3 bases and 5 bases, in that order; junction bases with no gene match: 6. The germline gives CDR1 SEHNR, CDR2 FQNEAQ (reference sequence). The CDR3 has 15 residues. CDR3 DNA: TGTGCCAGCAGCTTGGAGCCCAGGGGGCACAATGAGCAGTTCTTC. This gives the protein CASSLEPRGHNEQFF. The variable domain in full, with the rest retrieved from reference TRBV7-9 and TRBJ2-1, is DTGVSQNPRHKITKRGQNVTFRCDPISEHNRLYWYRQTLGQGPEFLTYFQNEAQLEKSRLLSDRFSAERPKGSFSTLEIQRTEQGDSAMYLCASSLEPRGHNEQFFGPGTRLTVL.

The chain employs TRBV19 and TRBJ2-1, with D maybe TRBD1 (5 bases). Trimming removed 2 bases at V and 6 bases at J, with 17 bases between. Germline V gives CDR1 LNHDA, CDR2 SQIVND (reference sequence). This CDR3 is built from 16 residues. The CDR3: CASSIPGQGVGNEQFF. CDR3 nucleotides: TGTGCCAGTAGTATACCCGGCCAGGGTGTTGGCAATGAGCAGTTCTTC.

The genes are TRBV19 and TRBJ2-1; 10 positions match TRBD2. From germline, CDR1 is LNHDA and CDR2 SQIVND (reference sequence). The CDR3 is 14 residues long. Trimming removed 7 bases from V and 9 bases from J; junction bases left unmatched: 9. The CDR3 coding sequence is TGTGCCAGTATCCCAGCGGGGGGGTCCGGTGAGCAGTTCTTC. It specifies CASIPAGGSGEQFF.

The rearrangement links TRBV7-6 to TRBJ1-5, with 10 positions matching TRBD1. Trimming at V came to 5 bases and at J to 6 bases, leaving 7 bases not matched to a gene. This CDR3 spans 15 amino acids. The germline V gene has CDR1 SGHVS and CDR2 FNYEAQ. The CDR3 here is CASSEETGGGQPQHF. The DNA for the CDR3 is TGTGCCAGCAGCGAGGAGACAGGGGGCGGTCAGCCCCAGCATTTT.

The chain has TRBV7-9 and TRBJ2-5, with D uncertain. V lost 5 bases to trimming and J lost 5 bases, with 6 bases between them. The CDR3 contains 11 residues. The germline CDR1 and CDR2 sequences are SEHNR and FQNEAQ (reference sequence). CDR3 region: CASSARETQYF. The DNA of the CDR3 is TGTGCCAGCAGCGCTAGGGAGACCCAGTACTTC.

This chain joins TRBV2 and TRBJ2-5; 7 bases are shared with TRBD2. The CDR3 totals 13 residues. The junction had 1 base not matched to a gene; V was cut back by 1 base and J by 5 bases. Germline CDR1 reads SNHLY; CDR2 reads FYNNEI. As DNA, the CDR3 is TGTGCCAGCAGTGAAGGAGCGGGGGAGACCCAGTACTTC. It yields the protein CASSEGAGETQYF.

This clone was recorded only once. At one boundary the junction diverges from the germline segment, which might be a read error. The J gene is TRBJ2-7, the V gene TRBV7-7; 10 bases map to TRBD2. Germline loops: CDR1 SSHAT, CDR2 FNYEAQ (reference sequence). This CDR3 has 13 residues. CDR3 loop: CASSLGGLAEQYF. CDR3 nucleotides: TGTGCTAGCAGCCTTGGGGGACTAGCGGAGCAGTACTTC.

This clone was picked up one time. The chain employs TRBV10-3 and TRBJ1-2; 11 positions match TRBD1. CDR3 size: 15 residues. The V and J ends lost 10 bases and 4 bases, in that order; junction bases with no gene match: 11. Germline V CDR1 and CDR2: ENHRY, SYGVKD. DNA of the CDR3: TGTGCCACCGAGGGTGGGACAGGGGGTGCCTATGGCTACACCTTC. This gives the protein CATEGGTGGAYGYTF.

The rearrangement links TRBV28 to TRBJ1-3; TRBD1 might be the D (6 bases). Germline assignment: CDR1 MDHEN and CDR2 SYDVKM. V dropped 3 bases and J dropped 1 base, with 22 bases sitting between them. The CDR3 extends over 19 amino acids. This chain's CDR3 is CASSFRGARQNLSGNTIYF. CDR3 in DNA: TGTGCCAGCAGTTTTCGGGGGGCCCGACAGAACCTTTCTGGAAACACCATATATTTT.

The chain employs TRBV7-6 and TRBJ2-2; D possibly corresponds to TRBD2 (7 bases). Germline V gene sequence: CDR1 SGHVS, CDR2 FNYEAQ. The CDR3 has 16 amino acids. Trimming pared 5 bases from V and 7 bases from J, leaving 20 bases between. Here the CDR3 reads CASSGEGGRGVGELFF. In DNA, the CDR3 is TGTGCCAGCAGCGGGGAGGGGGGGCGCGGAGTCGGGGAGCTGTTTTTT.

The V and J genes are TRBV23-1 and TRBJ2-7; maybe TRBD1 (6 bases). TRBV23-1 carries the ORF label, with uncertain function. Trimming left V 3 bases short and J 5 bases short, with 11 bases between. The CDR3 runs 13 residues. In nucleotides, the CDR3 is TGCGCCAGCAGTCACGCAGGGGAAGACGAGCAGTACTTC. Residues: CASSHAGEDEQYF.

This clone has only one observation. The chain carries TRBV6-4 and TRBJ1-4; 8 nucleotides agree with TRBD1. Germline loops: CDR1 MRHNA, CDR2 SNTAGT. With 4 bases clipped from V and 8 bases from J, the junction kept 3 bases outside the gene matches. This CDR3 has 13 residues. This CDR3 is CASSARQGEKLFF. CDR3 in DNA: TGTGCCAGCAGTGCGCGACAGGGGGAAAAACTGTTTTTT.

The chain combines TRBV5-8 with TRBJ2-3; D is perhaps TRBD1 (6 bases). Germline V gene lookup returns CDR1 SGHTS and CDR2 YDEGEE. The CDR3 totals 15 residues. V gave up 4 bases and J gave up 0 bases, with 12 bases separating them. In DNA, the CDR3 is TGTGCCAGCAGCCCTGACAGGCTAAGCACAGATACGCAGTATTTT. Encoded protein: CASSPDRLSTDTQYF. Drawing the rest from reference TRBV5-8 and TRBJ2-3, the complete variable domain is EAGVTQSPTHLIKTRGQQATLRCSPISGHTSVYWYQQALGLGLQFLLWYDEGEERNRGNFPPRFSGRQFPNYSSELNVNALELEDSALYLCASSPDRLSTDTQYFGPGTRLTVL.

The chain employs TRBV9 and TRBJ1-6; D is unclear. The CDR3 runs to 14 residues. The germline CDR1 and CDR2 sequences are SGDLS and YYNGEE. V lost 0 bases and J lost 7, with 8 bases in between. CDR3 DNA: TGTGCCAGCAGCGTAGCCCCGGGAAATTCACCCCTCCACTTT. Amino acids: CASSVAPGNSPLHF.

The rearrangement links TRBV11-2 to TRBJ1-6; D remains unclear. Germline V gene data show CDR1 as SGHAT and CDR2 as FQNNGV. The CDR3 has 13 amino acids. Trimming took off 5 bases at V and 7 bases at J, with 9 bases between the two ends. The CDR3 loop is CASSPGGNSPLHF. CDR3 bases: TGTGCCAGCAGCCCCGGAGGGAATTCACCCCTCCACTTT.

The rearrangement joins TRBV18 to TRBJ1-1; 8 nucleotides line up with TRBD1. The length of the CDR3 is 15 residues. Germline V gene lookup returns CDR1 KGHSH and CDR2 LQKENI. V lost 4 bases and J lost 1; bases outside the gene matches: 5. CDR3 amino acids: CASSQQTGANTEAFF. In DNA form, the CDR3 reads TGTGCCAGCTCACAACAGACAGGGGCGAACACTGAAGCTTTCTTT.

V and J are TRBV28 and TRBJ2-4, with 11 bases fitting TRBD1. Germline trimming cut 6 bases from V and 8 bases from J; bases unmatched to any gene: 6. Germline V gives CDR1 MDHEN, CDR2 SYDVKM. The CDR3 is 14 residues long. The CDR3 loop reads CASSRGQGGDIQYF. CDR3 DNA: TGTGCCAGCAGCCGGGGACAGGGGGGCGACATTCAGTACTTC.

The CDR3 spells CASSYASAISYEQYF. CDR3 DNA: TGTGCCAGCAGTTACGCTTCAGCGATCTCCTACGAGCAGTACTTC. This chain uses TRBV6-2 or TRBV6-3 with TRBJ2-7; D unclear. CDR3 size: 15 residues. V was pared by 2 bases and J by 0 bases, with 11 bases between. Germline assignment: CDR1 MNHEY and CDR2 SVGEGT.

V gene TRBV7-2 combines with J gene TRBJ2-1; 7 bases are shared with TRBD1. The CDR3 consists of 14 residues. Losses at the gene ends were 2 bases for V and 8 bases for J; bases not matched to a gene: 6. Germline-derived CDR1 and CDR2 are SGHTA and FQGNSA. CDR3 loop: CASSLRGRRDEQFF. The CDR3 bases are TGTGCCAGCAGCTTAAGGGGGCGTCGGGATGAGCAGTTCTTC.

CDR3 residues: CASSPSGGTLYNSPLHF. The CDR3 DNA reads TGTGCCAGCAGCCCCAGCGGAGGGACCTTGTATAATTCACCCCTCCACTTT. The chain uses TRBV2 and TRBJ1-6; a possible D gene is TRBD1 (5 bases). Germline V gene data show CDR1 as SNHLY and CDR2 as FYNNEI. The CDR3 covers 17 residues. Trimming took off 6 bases at V and 4 bases at J, with 19 bases between the two ends. Based on the CDR3 plus reference TRBV2 and TRBJ1-6, the full variable domain is EPEVTQTPSHQVTQMGQEVILRCVPISNHLYFYWYRQILGQKVEFLVSFYNNEISEKSEIFDDQFSVERPDGSNFTLKIRSTKLEDSAMYFCASSPSGGTLYNSPLHFGNGTRLTVT.

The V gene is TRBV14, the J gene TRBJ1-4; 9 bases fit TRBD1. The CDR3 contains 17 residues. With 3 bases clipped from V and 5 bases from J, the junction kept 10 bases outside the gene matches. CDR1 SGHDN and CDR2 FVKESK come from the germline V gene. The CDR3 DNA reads TGTGCCAGCAGCCATGACAGGGGACAGGGAAGGAATGAAAAACTGTTTTTT. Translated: CASSHDRGQGRNEKLFF.

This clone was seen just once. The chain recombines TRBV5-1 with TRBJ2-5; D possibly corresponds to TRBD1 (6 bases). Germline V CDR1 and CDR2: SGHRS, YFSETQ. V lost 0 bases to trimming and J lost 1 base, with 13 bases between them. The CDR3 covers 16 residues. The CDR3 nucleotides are TGCGCCAGCAGCTTGGATGCTAAAGGGGGCCAAGAGACCCAGTACTTC. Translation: CASSLDAKGGQETQYF.

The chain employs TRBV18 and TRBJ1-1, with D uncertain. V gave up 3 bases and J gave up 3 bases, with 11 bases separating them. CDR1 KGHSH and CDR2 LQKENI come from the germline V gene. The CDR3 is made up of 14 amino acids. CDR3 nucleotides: TGTGCCAGCTCACCTTATCCAACGGACACTGAAGCTTTCTTT. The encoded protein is CASSPYPTDTEAFF.

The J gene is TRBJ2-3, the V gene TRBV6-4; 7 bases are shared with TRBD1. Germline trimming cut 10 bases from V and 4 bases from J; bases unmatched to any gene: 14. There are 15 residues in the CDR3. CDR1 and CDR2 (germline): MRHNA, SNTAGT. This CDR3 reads CANQQGNINPDTQYF. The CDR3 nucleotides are TGTGCCAACCAACAGGGGAACATCAATCCAGATACGCAGTATTTT.

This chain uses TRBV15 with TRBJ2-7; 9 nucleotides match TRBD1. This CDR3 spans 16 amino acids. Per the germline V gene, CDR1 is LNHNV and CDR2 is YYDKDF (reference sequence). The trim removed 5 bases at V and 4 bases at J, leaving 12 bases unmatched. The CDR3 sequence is CATSSPLGQGRYEQYF. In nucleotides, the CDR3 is TGTGCCACCAGCTCGCCCCTTGGACAGGGGAGGTACGAGCAGTACTTC.

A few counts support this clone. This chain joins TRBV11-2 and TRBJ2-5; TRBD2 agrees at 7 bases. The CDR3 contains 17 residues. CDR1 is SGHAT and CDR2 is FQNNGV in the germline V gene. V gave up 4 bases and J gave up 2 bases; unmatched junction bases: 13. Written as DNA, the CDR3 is TGTGCCAGCAGCTATGTGGGGGGGGGAAAGGGACAAGAGACCCAGTACTTC. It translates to CASSYVGGGKGQETQYF.

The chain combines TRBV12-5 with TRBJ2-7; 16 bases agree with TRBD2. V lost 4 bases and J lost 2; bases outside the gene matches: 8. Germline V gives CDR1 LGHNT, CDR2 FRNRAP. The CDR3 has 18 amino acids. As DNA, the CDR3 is TGTGCTAGTGGTTCGACCCCGGGACTAGCGGGGGGGCCCTACGAGCAGTACTTC. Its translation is CASGSTPGLAGGPYEQYF.

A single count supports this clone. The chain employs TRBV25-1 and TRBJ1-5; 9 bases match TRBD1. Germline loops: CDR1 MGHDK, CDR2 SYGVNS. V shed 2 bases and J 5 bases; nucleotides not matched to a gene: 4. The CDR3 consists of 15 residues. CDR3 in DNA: TGTGCCAGCAGTGAAGCTGGACAGGGGTATCAGCCCCAGCATTTT. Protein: CASSEAGQGYQPQHF.